What follows is one T cell receptor beta chain and its context. Its antigen specificity is not known. Within one base of it there is no much larger clone, and no base qualities were kept. TCRbeta CDR3 regions were amplified from genomic DNA by means of the immunoSEQ Assay, a bias-controlled multiplex PCR. The source study handled its data this way. The number of nucleated cells in each sample was estimated from the amplification of reference gene primers within the assay. To quantify the absolute abundance of each unique TCRbeta CDR3 rearrangement, sequence reads were collapsed and filtered. Productive Simpson clonality was computed per sample as the square root of Simpson's diversity index over productive rearrangements. In its TCRdb copy, this immuneACCESS table keeps in-frame sequences only and misses some clones. Where compared with another copy, unresolved V genes explain less than half of these, and the others have no known cause. That table is the source of V, J and clone size, and D and trimming were worked out from the DNA. Counted in this sample were 150,000 to 200,000 clones; around four fifths of them appeared once. 3.6% of the sample rests with the top ten.

This entry is derived from a study of blood T cell repertoires in COVID-19 (dated by TCRdb to between 2020 and 2021). Context from the whole study: Samples covering the acute and convalescent phases of COVID-19 were provided by collaborators in the United States, Italy and Spain. The samples were drawn from two sources: the first 160 participants of the ongoing ImmuneRACE study, and 950 to 1,500 subjects contributed by 6 global collaborators. Nearly every sample came with metadata listing a de-identified subject ID, COVID-19 status, age in years and sex. Where available, HLA class I and class II types were taken from metadata supplied by the sample provider and were not determined by assay-based typing. The prospective study material was composed of cDNA or gDNA derived from T cells, B-cell-depleted T cells, or PBMCs. The repertoires were made available in a free public database intended to serve as a resource for research on the immune response to SARS-CoV-2. The dataset comprised deeply sampled blood TCRbeta repertoires from subjects exposed to, actively infected with, or recovered from COVID-19. What the research found in general, with its limitations: How much clinical and demographic metadata was included differed by source and by participant, and the metadata was provided uncurated.

For CDR1 and CDR2, the germline V gene (reference sequence) lists LNHDA and SQIVND. Trimming accounts for 5 bases at V and 9 bases at J, while the number of junction bases matched to no gene is 14. From cysteine to phenylalanine, the CDR3 is 17 amino acids long. Left in the record is the CDR3 DNA by itself, 51 bases read in frame from the first base. Enrolling through a virtual design, the prospective study's participants ranged in age from roughly 18 to 89 years and lived across roughly 24 United States geographic areas. Cohort assignment in the prospective study relied on participant-reported clinical history from a screening survey and a study questionnaire. Mobile phlebotomists in the prospective study collected whole blood, serum and a nasopharyngeal or oropharyngeal swab from every participant. Additional blood draws and questionnaires over an approximately two-month period could optionally be provided by prospective study participants. Blood samples from the prospective study were shipped frozen or at room temperature prior to DNA extraction.

The source of this sequence is a woman between 50 and 59 years old in a cohort exposed to, infected with or recovered from COVID-19 (not recorded which). Input material: PBMCs or T cells enriched from blood (not recorded which). This chain is built from TRBV19 and TRBJ1-5, with 12 bases aligning to TRBD1. The CDR3 protein is CASSPSWDRGRKGPQHF. The DNA is as follows: TGTGCCAGTAGTCCATCCTGGGACAGGGGGCGGAAGGGGCCCCAGCATTTT.